This T cell receptor (beta chain) was profiled in a study of a mutant IDH1 vaccine in newly diagnosed glioma. Study-wide background: Radiotherapy alone preceded vaccination by 4-6 weeks; alternatively, vaccination started with temozolomide cycles. There were approximately 62% males and approximately 38% females among treated patients, whose mean age was about 40 years. Patients' prior therapy spanned radiotherapy, temozolomide, or both; most underwent both.

Study-wide results and limits: Researchers report vaccine-induced immune responses in less than 95% of patients.

The time point was: week 5, during vaccination. In every dose of vaccine, 300 ug of mutant IDH1 20-mer peptide was given alongside topical imiquimod. Libraries were prepared by immunoSEQ multiplex PCR; TCRdb keeps only in-frame clonotypes and omits some of them. The sample includes over 45,000 clones, around 81% of them seen just once. Worth noting for this clone: What it binds is not known.

The CDR3 runs to 22 residues. Unmatched junction bases numbered 24, after V lost 4 bases and J lost 4 bases. The germline V gene encodes CDR1 LNHDA and CDR2 SQIVND (reference sequence). V and J are TRBV19 and TRBJ1-5; TRBD1 aligns across 11 bases. This clonotype was sampled from a young man with glioma. Specimen: PBMCs, collected from a glioma patient whose treatment included an IDH1 peptide vaccine. CDR3 sequence (DNA): TGTGCCAGTAGTACTTACGGACAGGGGGCTTGGGTGGGCAGAAGAAGGAATCAGCCCCAGCATTTT. It yields the protein CASSTYGQGAWVGRRRNQPQHF.